The rows below give T cell receptor beta chains drawn from one sample of a study. TCRdb used MiXCR to reprocess the RT-PCR reads, holding one entry per CDR3 protein. The sample lists about 700,000 distinct CDR3 sequences, 13% to 15% occurring once. Sequenced sample: memory CD4+ T cells from blood. Source of these receptors: a female donor in good health, serving as a healthy control. CDR3s include the opening cysteine and the closing phenylalanine or tryptophan. D genes are given only for firm matches. Only part of the rows carry a size: once, few, many, or a class if the clone is expanded.

NA	TRBJ1-2	TRBD1	TRBV5-6	CASSSTGAGYYGYTF	TGTGCCAGCAGCTCTACAGGGGCCGGGTACTATGGCTACACCTTC
few	TRBJ2-5	TRBD2	TRBV4-2	CASSQMERAGGGETQYF	TGTGCCAGCAGCCAAATGGAGCGAGCGGGAGGTGGGGAGACCCAGTACTTC
NA	TRBJ2-1	NA	TRBV11-1	CASSLEPGRNEQFF	TGTGCCAGCAGCTTAGAGCCAGGGCGGAATGAGCAGTTCTTC
few	TRBJ1-2	NA	TRBV15	CATSRDQGTAGYTF	TGTGCCACCAGCAGAGATCAGGGGACTGCTGGCTACACCTTC
NA	TRBJ2-1	NA	TRBV6-1	CASSEYGQPNYNEQFF	TGTGCCAGCAGTGAATATGGCCAACCGAACTACAATGAGCAGTTCTTC
NA	TRBJ1-1	NA	TRBV15	CATSRDWVNTEAFF	TGTGCCACCAGCAGAGATTGGGTGAACACTGAAGCTTTCTTT
NA	TRBJ2-1	NA	TRBV7-3	CASSSQPYLDNEQFF	TGTGCCAGCAGCTCACAACCCTATCTGGACAATGAGCAGTTCTTC
few	TRBJ2-5	NA	TRBV5-6	CASSNLGAQETQYF	TGTGCCAGCAGCAACCTAGGGGCACAAGAGACCCAGTACTTC
NA	TRBJ1-5	NA	TRBV20-1	CSARSVGRRQPQHF	TGCAGTGCTAGAAGTGTGGGGCGGCGGCAGCCCCAGCATTTT
many	TRBJ2-7	TRBD1	TRBV6-2/TRBV6-3	CASWAGTGVGSYEQYF	TGTGCCAGCTGGGCCGGGACAGGGGTTGGTTCCTACGAGCAGTACTTC
NA	TRBJ2-6	TRBD2	TRBV5-6	CASSTELLAGGRRANVLTF	TGTGCCAGCAGCACCGAACTACTAGCGGGGGGGAGGAGGGCCAACGTCCTGACTTTC
few	TRBJ2-1	NA	TRBV3-1	CASSALPRGEQFF	TGTGCCAGCAGTGCTCTCCCTCGGGGTGAGCAGTTCTTC
NA	TRBJ2-7	NA	TRBV20-1	CSARTQTGEQYF	TGCAGTGCTAGGACTCAGACGGGCGAGCAGTACTTC
many	TRBJ2-1	TRBD2	TRBV28	CASSPLASGIGEQFF	TGTGCCAGCAGCCCTCTGGCTAGCGGGATAGGGGAGCAGTTCTTC
many	TRBJ1-1	NA	TRBV10-3	CAISPQGGRTEAFF	TGTGCCATCAGCCCCCAGGGAGGGCGGACTGAAGCTTTCTTT
many	TRBJ1-5	TRBD1	TRBV27	CASRPTGGGQPQHF	TGTGCCAGCAGGCCCACAGGGGGCGGTCAGCCCCAGCATTTT
few	TRBJ2-3	NA	TRBV5-1	CASSLAGAGGADTQYF	TGCGCCAGCAGCTTGGCCGGGGCAGGAGGTGCAGATACGCAGTATTTT
few	TRBJ1-1	NA	TRBV12-3/TRBV12-4	CASSPMEGPGVNTEAFF	TGTGCCAGCAGTCCCATGGAGGGCCCGGGGGTGAACACTGAAGCTTTCTTT
few	TRBJ1-4	NA	TRBV7-9	CASSLVGARVEKLFF	TGTGCCAGCAGCTTAGTAGGGGCTCGTGTTGAAAAACTGTTTTTT
NA	TRBJ1-5	NA	TRBV7-2	CASSFLGSNQPQHF	TGTGCCAGCAGCTTTTTAGGGAGCAATCAGCCCCAGCATTTT
many	TRBJ2-7	NA	TRBV27	CASSSDRNRYEQYF	TGTGCCAGCAGTTCGGACAGAAACCGCTACGAGCAGTACTTC
NA	TRBJ2-2	TRBD1	TRBV30	CAWSVRTGGTGELFF	TGTGCCTGGAGTGTACGAACAGGGGGGACCGGGGAGCTGTTTTTT
NA	TRBJ2-3	NA	TRBV6-1	CASDPDRLGTDTQYF	TGTGCCAGCGACCCCGATAGACTTGGCACAGATACGCAGTATTTT
few	TRBJ2-1	NA	TRBV11-2	CASSPRLGDEQFF	TGTGCCAGCAGCCCGAGACTAGGGGATGAGCAGTTCTTC
NA	TRBJ1-4	NA	TRBV10-3	CAISESRREKLFF	TGTGCCATCAGTGAGTCTAGAAGAGAAAAACTGTTTTTT
NA	TRBJ2-7	TRBD2	TRBV27	CASSSGTSNVRQYF	TGTGCCAGCAGTTCCGGGACTAGCAATGTGCGGCAGTACTTC
few	TRBJ2-3	NA	TRBV21-1	CASSNRDRGYTDTQYF	TGTGCCAGCAGCAACCGGGACAGGGGCTACACAGATACGCAGTATTTT
many	TRBJ2-1	TRBD1	TRBV27	CASKTPGQGQFF	TGTGCCAGCAAAACACCAGGACAGGGGCAGTTCTTC
few	TRBJ2-5	NA	TRBV28	CASSSPETQYF	TGTGCCAGCAGTTCCCCAGAGACCCAGTACTTC
few	TRBJ1-1	TRBD1	TRBV27	CASRTGQRETEAFF	TGTGCCAGCAGGACGGGACAGAGGGAGACTGAAGCTTTCTTT
few	TRBJ1-1	NA	TRBV4-2	CASSQRGGTPNTEAFF	TGTGCCAGCAGCCAACGTGGGGGGACACCGAACACTGAAGCTTTCTTT
many	TRBJ2-2	TRBD1	TRBV4-3	CASSRGQGAKTGELFF	TGCGCCAGCAGCCGTGGCCAGGGGGCAAAGACCGGGGAGCTGTTTTTT
few	TRBJ1-2	NA	TRBV7-2	CASSLRERGSGGYTF	TGTGCCAGCAGCTTACGTGAACGAGGCTCCGGTGGCTACACCTTC
many	TRBJ1-1	NA	TRBV29-1	CSVHDKGSGTEAFF	TGCAGCGTTCACGATAAGGGGTCCGGAACTGAAGCTTTCTTT
many	TRBJ2-7	NA	TRBV4-2	CASSRGGSSYEQYF	TGTGCCAGCAGCCGAGGCGGTAGCTCCTACGAGCAGTACTTC
many	TRBJ1-2	TRBD1	TRBV12-3/TRBV12-4	CASSLALSWTGAGYTF	TGTGCCAGCAGTTTAGCTCTTTCTTGGACAGGGGCGGGTTACACCTTC
NA	TRBJ1-6	NA	TRBV7-2	CASSGLQNSPLHF	TGTGCCAGCAGCGGGTTACAGAATTCACCCCTCCACTTT
NA	TRBJ1-5	NA	TRBV20-1	CSARDWADYSNQPQHF	TGCAGTGCTAGAGATTGGGCAGACTATAGCAATCAGCCCCAGCATTTT
NA	TRBJ2-1	NA	TRBV24-1	CATSDSGTDNEQFF	TGTGCCACCAGTGATTCGGGGACCGACAATGAGCAGTTCTTC
NA	TRBJ1-6	TRBD1	TRBV2	CASSEGQGSGGSPLHF	TGTGCCAGCAGTGAGGGACAGGGGTCCGGCGGGTCACCCCTCCACTTT
NA	TRBJ2-1	NA	TRBV5-6	CASSWDLQVGNEQFF	TGTGCCAGCAGTTGGGACTTGCAAGTAGGCAATGAGCAGTTCTTC
NA	TRBJ1-2	NA	TRBV4-1	CASSQVTVDGYTF	TGCGCCAGCAGCCAAGTAACAGTGGACGGCTACACCTTC
NA	TRBJ1-1	TRBD1	TRBV28	CASSQPGQGAPGAFF	TGTGCCAGCAGCCAACCGGGACAGGGGGCCCCGGGAGCTTTCTTT
few	TRBJ2-1	TRBD1	TRBV5-4	CASSPGQGQFSEQFF	TGTGCCAGCAGCCCCGGACAGGGCCAATTCAGTGAGCAGTTCTTC
NA	TRBJ1-1	NA	TRBV5-1	CASEAGPNTEAFF	TGCGCCAGCGAAGCAGGCCCGAACACTGAAGCTTTCTTT
NA	TRBJ2-1	TRBD2	TRBV20-1	CSAIQLDLGGGNEQFF	TGCAGTGCTATACAACTGGATTTGGGGGGGGGGAATGAGCAGTTCTTC
NA	TRBJ2-7	NA	TRBV20-1	CSEMGAGYEQYF	TGCAGTGAGATGGGGGCGGGCTACGAGCAGTACTTC
few	TRBJ2-2	NA	TRBV7-2	CASSLERFSTGELFF	TGTGCCAGCAGCTTGGAGCGGTTCTCCACCGGGGAGCTGTTTTTT
few	TRBJ1-2	NA	TRBV10-3	CAISEVGGGGYTF	TGTGCCATCAGTGAAGTAGGGGGAGGGGGCTACACCTTC
few	TRBJ1-5	NA	TRBV7-9	CASSRGDGALNQPQHF	TGTGCCAGCAGCAGGGGCGACGGGGCCCTCAATCAGCCCCAGCATTTT
many	TRBJ2-7	NA	TRBV6-5	CASSYSGHSVSYEQYF	TGTGCCAGCAGTTATTCGGGCCACTCCGTCTCCTACGAGCAGTACTTC
NA	TRBJ2-5	NA	TRBV7-2	CASSLDRLAKETQYF	TGTGCCAGCAGCTTAGACAGGCTAGCAAAAGAGACCCAGTACTTC
NA	TRBJ2-1	NA	TRBV21-1	CASSGRDRLVIGEQFF	TGTGCCAGCAGCGGGAGGGACAGGCTGGTAATTGGTGAGCAGTTCTTC
few	TRBJ2-3	NA	TRBV10-2	CASNPPRTDTQYF	TGCGCCAGCAACCCCCCCCGCACAGATACGCAGTATTTT
once	TRBJ2-1	NA	TRBV3-1	CASSHGGGEQIF	TGTGCCAGCAGCCACGGGGGCGGTGAGCAGATCTTC
many	TRBJ1-3	NA	TRBV4-3	CASSQAAGSMAGNTIYF	TGCGCCAGCAGCCAAGCGGCAGGGAGTATGGCTGGAAACACCATATATTTT
many	TRBJ2-7	TRBD2	TRBV7-2	CASSLASLAGTYEQYF	TGTGCCAGCAGCTTAGCCTCACTAGCGGGGACCTACGAGCAGTACTTC
NA	TRBJ2-5	TRBD2	TRBV20-1	CSAVPGLAGGRETQYF	TGCAGTGCCGTCCCGGGACTAGCGGGGGGGAGAGAGACCCAGTACTTC